This T cell receptor (beta chain) is drawn from a study of human T cells and chemical hapten exposure. Time point denoted: patch test 2, 6 weeks after DPC sensitization. Treatment here: therapeutic diphenylcyclopropenone sensitization with weekly scalp DPC. The starting material, unfractionated whole blood, was used for total RNA extraction. Germline assignment: CDR1 MNHEY and CDR2 SVGAGI. The ends lost 0 bases at V and 0 bases at J; junction bases unmatched: 7. CDR3 length: 17 residues. MiXCR was run by TCRdb on the RACE reads, yielding one entry per CDR3 protein. Of 330,000 or so distinct CDR3 sequences in the sample, about 6.3% were seen once.

This chain joins TRBV6-5 and TRBJ1-1, with 7 bases that match TRBD1. Material: whole blood, obtained in connection with sensitization to the hapten diphenylcyclopropenone (DPC). This receptor was taken from a woman younger than 30 with alopecia areata. Some clones in this sample may be carry-over from other donors' samples. CDR3 region: CASSYSGTAFLNTEAFF. The CDR3 DNA is TGTGCCAGCAGTTACTCCGGGACAGCTTTTTTGAACACTGAAGCTTTCTTT.